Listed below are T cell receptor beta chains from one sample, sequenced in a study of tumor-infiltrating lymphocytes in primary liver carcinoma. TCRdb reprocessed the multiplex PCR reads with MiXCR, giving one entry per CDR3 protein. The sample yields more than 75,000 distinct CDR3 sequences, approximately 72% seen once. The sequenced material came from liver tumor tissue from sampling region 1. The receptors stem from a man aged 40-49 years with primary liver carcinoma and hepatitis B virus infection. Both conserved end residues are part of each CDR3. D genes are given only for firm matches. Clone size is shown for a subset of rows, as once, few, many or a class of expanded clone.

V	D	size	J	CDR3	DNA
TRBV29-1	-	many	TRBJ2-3	CSVAGEGDTQYF	TGCAGCGTTGCAGGTGAAGGGGATACGCAGTATTTT
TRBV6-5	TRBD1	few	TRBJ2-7	CASCPGQGHYGQYF	TGTGCCAGCTGCCCGGGACAGGGGCACTACGGGCAGTACTTC
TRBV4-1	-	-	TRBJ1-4	CASSQDEGREKLFF	TGCGCCAGTAGCCAAGATGAGGGGCGTGAAAAACTGTTTTTT
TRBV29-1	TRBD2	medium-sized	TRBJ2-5	CSVDSGTSGSIGTQYF	TGCAGCGTCGATAGCGGGACTAGCGGGAGTATTGGGACCCAGTACTTC
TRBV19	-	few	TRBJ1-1	CASSAPDRSRAEAFF	TGTGCCAGTAGTGCCCCGGACAGATCTCGGGCTGAAGCTTTCTTT
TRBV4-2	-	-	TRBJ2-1	CASGQEARGGYYEQFF	TGTGCCAGCGGCCAAGAGGCCCGAGGCGGCTACTATGAGCAGTTCTTC
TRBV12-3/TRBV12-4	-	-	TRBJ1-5	CASSSLIRQFGVSGTYGNQPQHF	TGTGCCAGCAGTTCGTTGATTCGACAGTTCGGGGTATCTGGGACCTATGGCAATCAGCCCCAGCATTTT
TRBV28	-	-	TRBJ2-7	CASSLRDSHEQYF	TGTGCTAGCAGTTTAAGGGATTCCCACGAGCAGTACTTC
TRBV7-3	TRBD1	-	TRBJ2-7	CASRLTGDRGDEQYF	TGTGCCAGCCGCTTAACCGGCGACAGGGGCGACGAGCAGTACTTC
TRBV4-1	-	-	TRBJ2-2	CASSQALNTGEMFF	TGCGCCAGCAGCCAAGCTCTTAACACCGGGGAGATGTTTTTC
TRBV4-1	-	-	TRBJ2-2	CTSSQVAAGTTGELFF	-
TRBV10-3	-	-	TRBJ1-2	CAINPPGALVYTF	TGTGCCATCAATCCTCCCGGGGCCCTAGTTTACACCTTC
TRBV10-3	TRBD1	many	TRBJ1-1	CAISEREQGLNTEAFF	TGTGCCATCAGTGAAAGGGAACAGGGGTTGAACACTGAAGCTTTCTTT
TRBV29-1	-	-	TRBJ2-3	CSVPRTPSSTDTQYF	TGCAGCGTTCCCAGGACTCCTTCTAGTACAGATACGCAGTATTTT
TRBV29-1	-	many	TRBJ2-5	CSVFQGETQYF	TGCAGCGTTTTTCAGGGAGAGACCCAGTACTTC
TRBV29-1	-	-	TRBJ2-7	CSVLIGAGYEQYF	TGCAGCGTCCTGATAGGGGCCGGCTACGAGCAGTACTTT
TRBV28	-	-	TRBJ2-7	CASSFVGNYGQYF	TGTGCCAGCAGTTTTGTGGGGAATTACGGGCAGTACTTC
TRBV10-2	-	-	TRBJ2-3	CTRMSGRGTDTQYF	TGCACCAGGATGTCAGGGAGAGGGACAGATACGCAGTATTTT
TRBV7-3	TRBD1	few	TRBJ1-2	CASSLMAGGYGYTF	TGTGCCAGCAGCTTAATGGCAGGGGGCTATGGCTACACCTTC
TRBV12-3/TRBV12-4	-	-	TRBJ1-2	CASSLPSTGGGQTILYANTF	TGTGCCAGCAGTCTCCCCTCGACGGGGGGCGGCCAAACAATTCTTTATGCCAACACCTTC
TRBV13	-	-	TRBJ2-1	CASNPRLPSPSYNDQFF	TGTGCCAGCAACCCTAGATTGCCCAGCCCGTCCTACAATGATCAGTTCTTC
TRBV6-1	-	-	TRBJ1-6	CASSLGNSPIHF	TGTGCCAGCAGTTTGGGAAATTCACCCATCCACTTC
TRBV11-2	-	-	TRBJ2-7	CASSRSVGISYEHYF	TGTGCCAGCAGCCGATCTGTGGGGATATCCTACGAGCACTACTTC
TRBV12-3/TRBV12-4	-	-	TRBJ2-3	CVSSHGPRSTQYF	TGTGTCAGCAGTCACGGACCCCGCTCTACGCAGTATTTT
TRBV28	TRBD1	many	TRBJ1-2	CASSYDRGLWYGYTF	TGTGCCAGCAGCTATGACAGGGGGCTATGGTATGGCTACACCTTC
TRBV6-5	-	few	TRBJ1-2	CASTREPRRSYTF	TGTGCCAGCACCAGGGAGCCGCGACGTAGCTACACCTTC
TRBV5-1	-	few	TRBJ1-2	CASSSEFNYGYTF	TGCGCCAGCAGCTCGGAATTTAACTATGGCTACACCTTC
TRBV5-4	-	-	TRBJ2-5	CASSRGRWLETQYF	TGTGCCAGCAGCCGGGGACGGTGGTTAGAGACCCAATACTTC
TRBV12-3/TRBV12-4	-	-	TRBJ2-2	CPSSYRNANTGELFF	TGTCCCAGTAGTTACAGGAATGCGAACACCGGGGAGCTGTTTTTT
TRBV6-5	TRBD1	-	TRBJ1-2	CASSYLRTGGSSYGYTF	TGTGCCAGCAGTTACTTGCGGACAGGTGGTTCCAGCTATGGCTACACCTTC
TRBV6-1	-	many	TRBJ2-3	CASSEAVGQSDTQYF	TGTGCCAGCAGTGAAGCGGTAGGGCAATCAGATACGCAGTATTTT
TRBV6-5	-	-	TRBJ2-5	CANSYRSTKDIQYF	TGTGCCAACAGTTATCGTAGTACGAAAGATATCCAGTACTTC
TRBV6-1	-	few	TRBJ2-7	CASSRDGKYEQYF	TGTGCCAGCAGCCGGGATGGAAAGTACGAGCAGTACTTC
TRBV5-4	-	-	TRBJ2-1	CTSSPGASPANGQFF	TGTACCAGCAGCCCTGGGGCCAGCCCCGCCAATGGGCAGTTCTTC
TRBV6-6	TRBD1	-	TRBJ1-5	CVSSPGGGRPQHF	TGTGTCAGCAGTCCAGGGGGCGGACGGCCCCAGCATTTT
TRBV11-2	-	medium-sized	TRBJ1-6	CASSPTPGVGYNSPLHF	TGTGCCAGCAGCCCTACCCCAGGGGTCGGTTATAATTCACCCCTCCACTTT
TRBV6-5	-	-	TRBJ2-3	CARSPTRGTDTQYF	TGTGCCCGCAGTCCCACTCGGGGCACGGATACGCAGTATTTT
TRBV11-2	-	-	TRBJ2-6	CARSLSRRKGANVLTF	TGTGCCCGCAGCTTATCGCGGAGAAAAGGGGCCAACGTCCTGACTTTC
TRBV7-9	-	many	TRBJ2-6	CASSLRGVGANVLTF	TGTGCCAGCAGCTTAAGGGGGGTCGGGGCCAACGTCCTGACTTTC
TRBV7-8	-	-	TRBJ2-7	CTSSRDGGVEQYF	TGTACCAGCAGCAGGGACGGGGGTGTCGAGCAGTACTTC
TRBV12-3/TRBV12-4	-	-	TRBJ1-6	CGSSLSRASPLHF	TGTGGCAGCAGTTTGAGTAGGGCTTCACCCCTCCACTTT
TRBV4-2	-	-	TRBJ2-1	CANSSGLGGPWDEQFF	TGTGCCAACAGCTCCGGGCTTGGGGGCCCCTGGGATGAGCAGTTCTTC
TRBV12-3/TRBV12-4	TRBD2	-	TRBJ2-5	CASSSGLVGQETHYF	TGTGCCAGCAGTTCGGGACTAGTGGGGCAAGAGACCCACTACTTC
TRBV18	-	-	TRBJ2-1	CASSPPSTSYNEQFF	TGTGCCAGCTCACCCCCTTCGACGAGCTACAATGAGCAGTTCTTC
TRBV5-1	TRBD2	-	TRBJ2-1	CASSLIAGGQANEQLF	TGCGCCAGCAGCCTGATAGCGGGAGGGCAGGCCAATGAGCAGCTCTTC
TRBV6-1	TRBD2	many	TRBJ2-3	CASGVAGGPTDTQYF	TGTGCCAGCGGGGTCGCGGGAGGCCCCACAGATACGCAGTATTTT
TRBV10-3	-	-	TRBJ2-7	CAFSESKGEQYF	TGTGCCTTCAGTGAGTCAAAGGGCGAACAGTACTTC
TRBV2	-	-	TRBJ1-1	CVSSAGNTESFF	TGTGTCAGCAGTGCGGGTAACACTGAATCTTTCTTT
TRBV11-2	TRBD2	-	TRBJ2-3	CAISPPASGSTDKQYF	TGTGCCATCAGCCCCCCGGCTAGCGGCAGCACAGATAAGCAGTATTTT
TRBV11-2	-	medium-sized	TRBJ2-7	CASSWQGGLGYEQYF	TGTGCCAGCAGCTGGCAGGGGGGACTGGGCTACGAGCAGTACTTC
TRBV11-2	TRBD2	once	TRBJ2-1	CASGLDIGLAMGEQFF	TGTGCCAGCGGCTTGGATATCGGACTAGCCATGGGTGAACAATTCTTC
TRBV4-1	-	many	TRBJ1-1	CASSLAVNTEAFF	TGCGCCAGCAGCCTTGCGGTGAACACTGAAGCTTTCTTT